This TCR beta chain stems from a study of blood T cell repertoires in COVID-19. TCRdb's copy holds only in-frame clones and misses some; the assay was immunoSEQ multiplex PCR. The profile shows 72,000 or so clones, 86% of them singletons. From germline, CDR1 is ENHRY and CDR2 SYGVKD. Trimming at V came to 3 bases and at J to 2 bases, leaving 4 bases not matched to a gene. This CDR3 is 16 amino acids long. This clonotype was obtained from a woman aged 60 to 75 with acute or convalescent COVID-19. Source material: peripheral blood. The chain recombines TRBV10-3 with TRBJ1-3; 10 nucleotides align to TRBD1. The CDR3 is CAISDLDRGAGNTIYF. The CDR3 DNA reads as TGTGCCATCAGTGACTTGGACAGGGGGGCTGGAAACACCATATATTTT.